The next 22 T cell receptor beta chains were all read from a single sample in a study of spatial heterogeneity in lung cancer. As to time point: sample taken at primary tumor resection. A single record per CDR3 protein comes from TCRdb applying MiXCR to the 5' RACE reads. The repertoire includes roughly 7,200 distinct CDR3 sequences, approximately 20% of them detected once, and 12% sits in the top ten. Their specific antigens are unknown. Findings of the study overall: Mutation tallies in tumors tracked expanded intratumoral alpha and beta TCR counts.

This sample comprised lung tumor tissue, obtained at surgery. The source of these receptors is a female donor with early-stage non-small cell lung cancer.

This clonotype has more than one count but fewer than ten. The genes are TRBV10-2 and TRBJ2-5, with D perhaps given as TRBD1 or TRBD2 (5 bases each). Germline assignment: CDR1 WSHSY and CDR2 SAAADI. V was trimmed by 6 bases and J by 7 bases, leaving 9 bases between them. This CDR3 is 11 amino acids long. The CDR3 DNA reads TGCGCCAGCAGGGCGAGGGGGACCCAGTACTTC. Residues: CASRARGTQYF.

This clonotype is labeled medium-sized. The rearrangement uses TRBV6-1 and TRBJ2-5, with D possibly matching TRBD1 (5 bases). Trimming took off 6 bases at V and 5 bases at J, with 10 bases between the two ends. CDR1 and CDR2 from the germline V gene are MNHNS and SASEGT. This CDR3 region has 12 residues. The CDR3 bases are TGTGCCAGCAGCGCAGGGTATGAGACCCAGTACTTC. It encodes CASSAGYETQYF.

The V and J genes are TRBV6-6 and TRBJ2-5; 7 nucleotides line up with TRBD2. V was clipped by 5 bases and J by 2 bases; unmatched bases: 11. The CDR3 has 16 residues. Germline CDR1 and CDR2: MNHNY and SVGAGI (reference sequence). CDR3 in amino acids: CASSPGIAGDQETQYF. CDR3 coding DNA: TGTGCCAGCAGTCCGGGAATAGCGGGCGATCAAGAGACCCAGTACTTC.

This clonotype was seen only a few times. The V and J genes are TRBV7-9 and TRBJ1-1; D is uncertain. This CDR3 region has 16 residues. The germline gives CDR1 SEHNR, CDR2 FQNEAQ (reference sequence). V shed 3 bases and J shed 6 bases, with 20 bases lying between them. The CDR3 region is CASSFAGSRYGAEAFF. Here the CDR3 DNA reads TGTGCCAGCAGCTTCGCGGGGTCCCGTTATGGCGCTGAAGCTTTCTTT.

The chain carries TRBV5-1 and TRBJ2-1, with D possibly being TRBD2 (5 bases). Germline V CDR1 and CDR2: SGHRS, YFSETQ. V was shortened by 4 bases and J by 13 bases, with 12 bases between the two germline ends. The length of the CDR3 is 11 residues. The CDR3 nucleotides are TGCGCCAGCAGCGCCCTGGAGGAACAGTTCTTC. It codes for CASSALEEQFF.

By share of the sample, this clonotype is medium-sized. The chain employs TRBV3-1 and TRBJ1-2, with TRBD1 matching 7 bases. The germline V gene has CDR1 LGHDT and CDR2 YNNKEL (reference sequence). The CDR3 loop spans 15 amino acids. Here the CDR3 DNA reads TGTGCTACCACCACTAGGCAGGGGGACTCCTATGGCTACACCTTC. Amino acids: CATTTRQGDSYGYTF.

This rearrangement joins TRBV2 to TRBJ2-3; weak D call: TRBD2 (7 bases). Per the germline V gene, CDR1 is SNHLY and CDR2 is FYNNEI. Between the trimmed V and J ends, which lost 7 bases and 5 bases, there was a span of 13 bases. This CDR3 comprises 13 residues. The CDR3 DNA follows: TGTGCCAGCATAGGCGGGGGCCGAGATACGCAGTATTTT. This codes for CASIGGGRDTQYF.

By sample share, this clonotype is medium-sized. V and J are TRBV18 and TRBJ1-1; TRBD1 aligns across 7 bases. The germline gives CDR1 KGHSH, CDR2 LQKENI. This CDR3 has 13 residues. With 3 bases clipped from V and 7 bases from J, the junction kept 5 bases outside the gene matches. The CDR3 DNA reads as TGTGCCAGCTCACCCGACAGGGAGGTTGAAGCTTTCTTT. This sequence encodes CASSPDREVEAFF.

This clonotype was observed a handful of times. The chain uses TRBV10-3 and TRBJ2-7; TRBD2 aligns across 7 bases. CDR1 and CDR2 from the germline V gene are ENHRY and SYGVKD. The CDR3 has 15 residues. V shed 7 bases and J 2 bases; nucleotides not matched to a gene: 11. CDR3 DNA: TGTGCCATCAACCCAGGCGGCGGGGGTACCTACGAGCAGTACTTC. Translation: CAINPGGGGTYEQYF.

The chain employs TRBV18 and TRBJ2-5; D unresolved. Germline V gene data show CDR1 as KGHSH and CDR2 as LQKENI. Trimming pared 0 bases from V and 4 bases from J, leaving 6 bases between. The CDR3 length is 13 residues. This chain's CDR3 is CASSPPLGETQYF. The CDR3 DNA follows: TGTGCCAGCTCACCACCGCTAGGAGAGACCCAGTACTTC.

This sequence joins TRBV20-1 and TRBJ1-6; D is perhaps TRBD1 (6 bases). Germline V gene data show CDR1 as DFQATT and CDR2 as SNEGSKA (reference sequence). Trimming took off 6 bases at V and 6 bases at J, with 18 bases between the two ends. The CDR3 runs to 15 residues. In DNA, the CDR3 is TGCAGTGCAGCTAAACAGGGTCTCATTAATTCACCCCTCCACTTT. Protein product: CSAAKQGLINSPLHF.

Only a few counts were recorded for this clonotype. The chain recombines TRBV5-1 with TRBJ2-5; TRBD2 matches at 13 bases. This CDR3 has 15 amino acids. Per the germline V gene, CDR1 is SGHRS and CDR2 is YFSETQ. V dropped 4 bases and J dropped 4; count of bases not matched to a gene: 4. The CDR3 DNA reads TGCGCCAGCAGCCGCGGGACTAGCGGGGCAGAGACCCAGTACTTC. It yields the protein CASSRGTSGAETQYF.

This clonotype is classed as medium-sized. This chain joins TRBV5-1 and TRBJ2-1, with a weak D call TRBD2 (6 bases). There are 14 residues in the CDR3. CDR1 and CDR2 from the germline V gene are SGHRS and YFSETQ. V lost 4 bases to trimming and J lost 8 bases, with 16 bases between them. The DNA for the CDR3 is TGCGCCAGCAGCCGGGACTCGTACGCCGATGAGCAGTTCTTC. As protein: CASSRDSYADEQFF.

The table lists this clonotype with a few counts. The chain is built from TRBV20-1 and TRBJ1-2; 9 nucleotides line up with TRBD1. V was clipped by 6 bases and J by 1 base; unmatched bases: 9. The CDR3 runs to 15 residues. CDR1 and CDR2 from the germline V gene are DFQATT and SNEGSKA (reference sequence). The CDR3 reads CSASAGTGLNYGYTF. The CDR3 DNA is TGCAGTGCGAGCGCCGGGACAGGGCTTAACTATGGCTACACCTTC.

This clonotype was picked up a small number of times. The chain recombines TRBV20-1 with TRBJ2-4; D possibly corresponds to TRBD2 (6 bases). With 0 bases removed from V and 0 bases from J, the gap between germline ends came to 12 bases. There are 16 residues in the CDR3. CDR1 and CDR2 (germline): DFQATT, SNEGSKA (reference sequence). In DNA form, the CDR3 reads TGCAGTGCTAGAGATACGGGGGTACTAGCCAAAAACATTCAGTACTTC. This encodes CSARDTGVLAKNIQYF.

V is TRBV5-5 and J is TRBJ2-1; 7 bases match TRBD2. The CDR3 runs 16 residues. Germline V CDR1 and CDR2: SGHKS, YYEKEE (reference sequence). V lost 1 base, J lost 4 bases, and 8 bases stayed unmatched. CDR3 nucleotides: TGTGCCAGCAGCTTGTCCTCAGCGGGGTTGTACAATGAGCAGTTCTTC. Its protein product is CASSLSSAGLYNEQFF.

A word on this clonotype: This may be a read error: a much more frequent sequence differs by one nucleotide. This chain uses TRBV2 with TRBJ2-3; no firm D call. From germline, CDR1 is SNHLY and CDR2 FYNNEI. This CDR3 spans 14 amino acids. The CDR3 loop reads CVSSELGNTDTQYF. CDR3 nucleotide sequence: TGTGTCAGCAGTGAACTGGGAAACACAGATACGCAGTATTTT.

This clonotype was counted a few times. The J gene is TRBJ2-5, the V gene TRBV2; 8 bases fit TRBD1. Germline loops: CDR1 SNHLY, CDR2 FYNNEI. CDR3 length: 12 residues. The trim removed 10 bases at V and 3 bases at J, leaving 4 bases unmatched. Here the CDR3 DNA reads TGTGCCACGGGACAGGCCGAAGAGACCCAGTACTTC. Amino acid sequence: CATGQAEETQYF.

V and J are TRBV29-1 and TRBJ2-1; 7 nucleotides line up with TRBD2. This CDR3 contains 13 residues. Looked up from germline, CDR1 is SQVTM and CDR2 is ANQGSEA. The V segment lost 6 bases and the J segment 6 bases; nucleotides outside the gene matches: 8. The CDR3 loop reads CSVRRGRGNEQFF. The CDR3 region has the DNA TGCAGCGTCCGGCGGGGGAGAGGCAATGAGCAGTTCTTC.

By sample share, this clonotype is medium-sized (0.01 to 0.1%). The CDR3 here is CASTNRGEGLTFF. CDR3 in DNA: TGTGCCAGCACCAATAGGGGGGAAGGCTTAACTTTCTTT. The rearrangement joins TRBV6-5 to TRBJ1-1; D perhaps matches TRBD1 (6 bases). Per the germline V gene, CDR1 is MNHEY and CDR2 is SVGAGI. The CDR3 runs to 13 residues. V lost 7 bases, J lost 12 bases, and 21 bases lay in between.

The chain combines TRBV12-5 with TRBJ2-7; 7 bases match TRBD1. With V trimmed by 5 bases and J by 2 bases, 15 bases remained unmatched. CDR1 and CDR2 from the germline V gene are LGHNT and FRNRAP. The CDR3 spans 17 residues. This chain's CDR3 is CASGPLFRQGGPYEQYF. The CDR3 coding sequence is TGTGCTAGTGGTCCCCTATTCCGACAGGGTGGGCCCTACGAGCAGTACTTC. Drawing the rest from reference TRBV12-5 and TRBJ2-7, the complete variable domain is DARVTQTPRHKVTEMGQEVTMRCQPILGHNTVFWYRQTMMQGLELLAYFRNRAPLDDSGMPKDRFSAEMPDATLATLKIQPSEPRDSAVYFCASGPLFRQGGPYEQYFGPGTRLTVT.

This clonotype was observed a few times. V usage is TRBV7-2 and J usage is TRBJ2-3, with D uncertain. In germline, CDR1 is SGHTA, CDR2 FQGNSA. Trimming pared 8 bases from V and 8 bases from J, leaving 17 bases between. CDR3 length: 13 amino acids. The CDR3 reads CASGSATGGTQYF. The CDR3 DNA is TGTGCCAGCGGCTCCGCGACTGGTGGTACGCAGTATTTT.